Listed below are T cell receptor beta chains from one sample, sequenced in a study of T cell responses to AZD1222 COVID-19 vaccine. Produced via immunoSEQ multiplex PCR; TCRdb's table is partial and in-frame only. This table has about 130,000 clones, approximately 88% appearing once. The sequencing here drew on peripheral blood, taken on day 0 of AZD1222 vaccination. The origin of the receptors is an adult in good health. Each CDR3 is given with its conserved first and last residue. D genes are given only for firm matches. For some rows the clone size is stated as once, few or many, or as a class when expanded; others skip it.

d_gene | j_gene | abundance | v_gene | CDR3aa | CDR3nt
TRBD2 | TRBJ2-7 | . | TRBV6-5 | CASRRLSGTSYEQYF | TGTGCCAGCAGGCGATTGAGCGGGACCTCCTACGAGCAGTACTTC
. | TRBJ1-5 | . | TRBV19 | CASSIPRRTESHSNQPQHF | TGTGCCAGTAGTATTCCCCGCCGGACAGAATCGCATAGCAATCAGCCCCAGCATTTT
. | TRBJ2-1 | . | TRBV10-3 | CAISETGLIRHHNEQFF | TGTGCCATCAGTGAGACGGGACTCATTCGGCACCACAATGAGCAGTTCTTC
. | TRBJ1-2 | . | TRBV5-4 | CASSLGQVGGYTF | TGTGCCAGCAGCTTGGGCCAGGTAGGGGGCTACACCTTC
. | TRBJ2-1 | . | TRBV24-1 | CATRLGASSYNEQFF | TGTGCCACCCGTCTCGGGGCGAGCTCCTACAATGAGCAGTTCTTC
TRBD1 | TRBJ2-5 | . | TRBV2 | CASSRGHLETQYF | TGTGCCAGCTCGAGGGGGCATCTGGAGACCCAGTACTTC
. | TRBJ2-7 | . | TRBV7-7 | CASSLRQDSYEQYF | TGTGCCAGCAGCCTACGACAGGACTCCTACGAGCAGTACTTC
TRBD2 | TRBJ2-1 | . | TRBV5-1 | CASSLGTSGNSYNEQFF | TGCGCCAGCAGCCTAGGGACTAGCGGGAACTCCTACAATGAGCAGTTCTTC
. | TRBJ2-7 | . | TRBV29-1 | CSVKTRREFSYEQYF | TGCAGCGTCAAAACTAGGCGGGAATTCTCCTACGAGCAGTACTTC
. | TRBJ2-1 | . | TRBV28 | CASISRRGFYNEQFF | TGTGCCAGCATAAGTCGGCGCGGGTTCTACAATGAGCAGTTCTTC
. | TRBJ2-5 | . | TRBV5-1 | CASSEQETQYF | TGCGCCAGCAGCGAACAAGAGACCCAGTACTTC
. | TRBJ2-2 | . | TRBV11-3 | CASRPTYGYGELFF | TGTGCCAGCAGGCCTACCTACGGTTACGGGGAGCTGTTTTTT
. | TRBJ2-3 | . | TRBV11-2 | CASSLDTEAGADTQYF | TGTGCCAGCAGCTTAGACACCGAGGCGGGCGCAGATACGCAGTATTTT
TRBD1 | TRBJ1-1 | . | TRBV18 | CASSLYWGGTGAMNTEAFF | TGTGCCAGCTCACTTTATTGGGGAGGGACAGGGGCGATGAACACTGAAGCTTTCTTT
. | TRBJ1-4 | . | TRBV5-1 | CASSLERSGEKLFF | TGCGCCAGCAGCTTGGAGAGGTCAGGCGAAAAACTGTTTTTT
. | TRBJ1-2 | once | TRBV5-6 | CASSLVSQDNYGYTF | TGTGCCAGCAGCTTGGTTTCTCAGGATAACTATGGCTACACCTTC
. | TRBJ2-2 | . | TRBV5-1 | CASSYEVTGAHTGELFF | TGCGCCAGCAGCTACGAGGTGACAGGTGCCCACACCGGGGAGCTGTTTTTT
. | TRBJ1-5 | . | TRBV2 | CASTGELDQPQHF | TGTGCCAGCACAGGGGAATTGGATCAGCCCCAGCATTTT
. | TRBJ1-2 | once | TRBV7-2 | CASSLTGSYGYTF | TGTGCCAGCAGCTTGACCGGGTCCTATGGCTACACCTTC
TRBD2 | TRBJ2-1 | . | TRBV7-9 | CASSALAGDFSYNEQFF | TGTGCCAGCAGCGCACTAGCGGGAGATTTCTCCTACAATGAGCAGTTCTTC
. | TRBJ1-5 | few | TRBV7-9 | CASSFGQLNQPQHF | TGTGCCAGCAGCTTCGGACAGCTCAATCAGCCCCAGCATTTT
TRBD1 | TRBJ2-7 | . | TRBV5-6 | CASSFAGDSIYEQYF | TGTGCCAGCAGCTTCGCCGGGGACAGCATCTACGAGCAGTACTTC
. | TRBJ2-1 | . | TRBV7-6 | CASSLSFANEQFF | TGTGCCAGCAGCTTATCTTTCGCGAATGAGCAGTTCTTC
TRBD1 | TRBJ2-7 | . | TRBV19 | CASNPGQGSYEQYF | TGTGCCAGTAATCCGGGACAGGGCTCCTACGAGCAGTACTTC
. | TRBJ2-5 | . | TRBV12-3/TRBV12-4 | CASSLVAGETQYF | TGTGCCAGCAGTTTGGTTGCTGGGGAGACCCAGTACTTC
. | TRBJ1-5 | . | TRBV19 | CASLERGDSNQPQHF | TGTGCCAGCTTAGAGAGGGGGGACAGCAATCAGCCCCAGCATTTT
. | TRBJ1-1 | . | TRBV5-1 | CASSFNRDTEAFF | TGCGCCAGCAGCTTTAACCGGGACACTGAAGCTTTCTTT
. | TRBJ2-1 | . | TRBV6-2/TRBV6-3 | CASSSAVNEQFF | TGTGCCAGCAGTTCGGCGGTAAATGAGCAGTTCTTC
. | TRBJ1-1 | . | TRBV11-3 | CASSFGIVDAEAFF | TGTGCCAGCAGCTTTGGTATAGTTGACGCTGAAGCTTTCTTT
. | TRBJ2-4 | . | TRBV7-2 | CASSLNGAKNIQYF | TGTGCCAGCAGCTTAAATGGGGCCAAAAACATTCAGTACTTC
. | TRBJ2-3 | . | TRBV5-4 | CASSLTTGSDTQYF | TGTGCCAGCAGCTTAACTACAGGGTCAGATACGCAGTATTTT
TRBD1 | TRBJ1-1 | once | TRBV3-1/TRBV3-2 | CASSQTGTSTEAFF | TGTGCCAGCAGCCAGACAGGGACCAGCACTGAAGCTTTCTTT
TRBD1 | TRBJ1-6 | . | TRBV6-5 | CASSYSRTGWNSPLHF | TGTGCCAGCAGTTACTCTCGGACAGGGTGGAATTCACCCCTCCACTTT
TRBD1 | TRBJ1-2 | . | TRBV2 | CASSEQAGGVYGYTF | TGTGCCAGCAGTGAGCAGGCAGGGGGTGTGTATGGCTACACCTTC
. | TRBJ1-2 | once | TRBV7-9 | CASTPNSDGYTF | TGTGCCAGCACCCCCAATAGCGATGGCTACACCTTC
TRBD1 | TRBJ1-3 | . | TRBV7-9 | CASSPQGDGGNTIYF | TGTGCCAGCAGCCCACAGGGGGATGGTGGAAACACCATATATTTT
TRBD1 | TRBJ1-4 | . | TRBV6-5 | CASSAGQRGNEKLFF | TGTGCCAGCAGCGCGGGACAGAGGGGCAACGAAAAACTGTTTTTT
TRBD1 | TRBJ1-1 | . | TRBV6-6 | CASSYPGTVAFF | TGTGCCAGCAGTTACCCCGGGACAGTGGCTTTCTTT
. | TRBJ1-5 | few | TRBV4-2 | CASSQDMAGSFNQPQHF | TGTGCCAGCAGCCAAGATATGGCAGGGTCTTTCAATCAGCCCCAGCATTTT
TRBD2 | TRBJ2-7 | few | TRBV5-8 | CASSSGTSGTYEQYF | TGTGCCAGCAGCTCCGGGACTAGCGGGACCTACGAGCAGTACTTC
. | TRBJ2-3 | . | TRBV21-1 | CASLRGRLSTDTQYF | TGTGCCAGCCTCAGGGGACGGCTTAGCACAGATACGCAGTATTTT
. | TRBJ1-4 | . | TRBV5-1 | CASLDGPREKLFF | TGCGCATCCCTCGACGGGCCTCGCGAAAAACTGTTTTTT
. | TRBJ1-1 | few | TRBV30 | CAWREFGLSFF | TGTGCCTGGAGGGAGTTTGGTCTATCTTTCTTT
. | TRBJ2-3 | . | TRBV7-2 | CASSLAGASADTQYF | TGTGCCAGCAGCTTAGCCGGGGCCTCGGCGGATACGCAGTATTTT
. | TRBJ2-5 | . | TRBV6-5 | CAIMTGVETQYF | TGTGCCATTATGACAGGAGTAGAGACCCAGTACTTC
. | TRBJ1-1 | . | TRBV7-3 | CASSIGRGNTEAFF | TGTGCCAGCAGCATTGGCAGGGGGAACACTGAAGCTTTCTTT
TRBD1 | TRBJ1-5 | . | TRBV24-1 | CATSDRRDRPGQPQHF | TGTGCCACCAGTGATCGACGGGACAGGCCGGGACAGCCCCAGCATTTT
. | TRBJ1-5 | . | TRBV7-2 | CASSRDALSNQPQHF | TGTGCCAGCAGCAGGGACGCGCTTAGCAATCAGCCCCAGCATTTT
. | TRBJ1-2 | . | TRBV21-1 | CASSRKQGGNGYTF | TGTGCCAGCAGCCGAAAACAGGGCGGTAATGGCTACACCTTC
. | TRBJ1-6 | . | TRBV5-8 | CASSFSGNSPLHF | TGTGCCAGCAGCTTCTCAGGGAATTCACCCCTCCACTTT
TRBD1 | TRBJ1-3 | . | TRBV28 | CASLGQDGNTIYF | TGTGCCAGCCTGGGACAGGATGGAAACACCATATATTTT